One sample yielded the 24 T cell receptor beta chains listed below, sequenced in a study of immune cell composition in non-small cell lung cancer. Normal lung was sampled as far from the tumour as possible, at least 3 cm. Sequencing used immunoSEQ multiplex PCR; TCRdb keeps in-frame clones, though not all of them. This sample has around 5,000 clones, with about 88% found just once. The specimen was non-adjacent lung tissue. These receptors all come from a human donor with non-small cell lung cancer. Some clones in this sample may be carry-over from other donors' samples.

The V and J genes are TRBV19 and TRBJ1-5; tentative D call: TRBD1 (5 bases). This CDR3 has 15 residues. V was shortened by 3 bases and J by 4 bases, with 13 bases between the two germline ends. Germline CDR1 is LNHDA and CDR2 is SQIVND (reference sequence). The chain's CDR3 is CASSIYGGPNQPQHF. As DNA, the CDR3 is TGTGCCAGTAGTATTTACGGGGGACCGAATCAGCCCCAGCATTTT.

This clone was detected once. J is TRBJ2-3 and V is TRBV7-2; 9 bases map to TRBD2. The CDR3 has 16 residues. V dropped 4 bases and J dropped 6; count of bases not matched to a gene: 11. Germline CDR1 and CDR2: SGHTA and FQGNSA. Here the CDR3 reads CASSSRGREGRDTQYF. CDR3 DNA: TGTGCCAGCAGCTCCCGAGGGCGGGAGGGCAGGGATACGCAGTATTTT. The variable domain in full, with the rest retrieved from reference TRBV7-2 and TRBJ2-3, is GAGVSQSPSNKVTEKGKDVELRCDPISGHTALYWYRQSLGQGLEFLIYFQGNSAPDKSGLPSDRFSAERTGGSVSTLTIQRTQQEDSAVYLCASSSRGREGRDTQYFGPGTRLTVL.

Written as DNA, the CDR3 is TGTGCCGTGGGCGGCGGGATGGGTTCCTACGAGCAGTACTTC. It translates to CAVGGGMGSYEQYF. V gene TRBV27 combines with J gene TRBJ2-7; weak D call: TRBD2 (6 bases). The CDR3 is 14 residues long. From germline, CDR1 is MNHEY and CDR2 SMNVEV (reference sequence). Trimming removed 11 bases from V and 1 base from J, with 18 bases in between.

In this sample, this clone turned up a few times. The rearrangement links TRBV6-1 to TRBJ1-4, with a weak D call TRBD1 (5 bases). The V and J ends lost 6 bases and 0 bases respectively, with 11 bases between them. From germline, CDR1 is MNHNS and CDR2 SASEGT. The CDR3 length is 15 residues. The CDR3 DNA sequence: TGTGCCAGCAGCCGACAGTTTGCAACTAATGAAAAACTGTTTTTT. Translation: CASSRQFATNEKLFF.

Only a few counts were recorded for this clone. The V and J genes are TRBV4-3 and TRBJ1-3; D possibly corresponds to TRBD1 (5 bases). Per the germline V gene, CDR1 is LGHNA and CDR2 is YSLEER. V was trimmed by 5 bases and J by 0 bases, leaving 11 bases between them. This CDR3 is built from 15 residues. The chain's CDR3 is CASSTDSGSGNTIYF. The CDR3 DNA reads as TGCGCCAGCAGCACAGACAGTGGCTCTGGAAACACCATATATTTT.

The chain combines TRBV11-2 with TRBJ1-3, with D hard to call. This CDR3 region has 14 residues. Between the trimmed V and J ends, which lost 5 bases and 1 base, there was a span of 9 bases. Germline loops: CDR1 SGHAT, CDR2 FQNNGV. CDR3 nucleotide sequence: TGTGCCAGCAGCCCGCCGGGGTCTGGAAACACCATATATTTT. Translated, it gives CASSPPGSGNTIYF.

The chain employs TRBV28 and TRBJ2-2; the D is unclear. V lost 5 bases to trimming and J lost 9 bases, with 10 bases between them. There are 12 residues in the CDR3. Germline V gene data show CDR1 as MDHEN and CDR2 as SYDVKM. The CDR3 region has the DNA TGTGCCAGCAGTCGACACCCCTGGGAGCTGTTTTTT. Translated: CASSRHPWELFF.

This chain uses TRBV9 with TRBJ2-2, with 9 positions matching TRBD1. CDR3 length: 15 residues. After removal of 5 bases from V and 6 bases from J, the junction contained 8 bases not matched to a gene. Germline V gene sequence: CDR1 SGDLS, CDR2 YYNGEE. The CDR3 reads CASSTLQGAAGELFF. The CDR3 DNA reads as TGTGCCAGCAGTACCCTACAGGGGGCCGCCGGGGAGCTGTTTTTT.

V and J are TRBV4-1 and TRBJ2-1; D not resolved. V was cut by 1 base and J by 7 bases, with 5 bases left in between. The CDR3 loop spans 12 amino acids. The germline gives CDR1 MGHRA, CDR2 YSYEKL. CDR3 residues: CASSQVMNEQFF. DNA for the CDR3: TGCGCCAGCAGCCAAGTTATGAATGAGCAGTTCTTC.

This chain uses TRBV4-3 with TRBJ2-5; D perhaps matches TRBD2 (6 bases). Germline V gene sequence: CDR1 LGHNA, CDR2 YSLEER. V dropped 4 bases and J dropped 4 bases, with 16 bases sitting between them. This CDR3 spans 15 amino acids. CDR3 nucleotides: TGCGCCAGCAGCCCCACCCCGGAGGGCCGAGAGACCCAGTACTTC. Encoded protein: CASSPTPEGRETQYF.

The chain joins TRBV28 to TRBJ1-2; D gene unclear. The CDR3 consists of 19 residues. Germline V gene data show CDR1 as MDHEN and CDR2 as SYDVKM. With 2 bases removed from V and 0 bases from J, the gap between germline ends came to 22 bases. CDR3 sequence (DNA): TGTGCCAGCAGTTTACGGCTCGGAGAAGTTCCCCGAACTAACTATGGCTACACCTTC. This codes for CASSLRLGEVPRTNYGYTF.

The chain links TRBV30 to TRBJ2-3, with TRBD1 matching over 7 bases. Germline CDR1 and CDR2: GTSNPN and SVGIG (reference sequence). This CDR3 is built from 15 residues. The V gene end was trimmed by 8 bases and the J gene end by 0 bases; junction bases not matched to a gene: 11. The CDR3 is CAAQTGIASTDTQYF. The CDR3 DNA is TGTGCCGCCCAGACAGGGATCGCTAGCACAGATACGCAGTATTTT.

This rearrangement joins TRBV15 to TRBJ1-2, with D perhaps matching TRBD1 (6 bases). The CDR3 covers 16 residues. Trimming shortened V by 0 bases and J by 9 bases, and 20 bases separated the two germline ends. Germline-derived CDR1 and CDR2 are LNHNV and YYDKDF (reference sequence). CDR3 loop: CATSRDHTGTQFSYTF. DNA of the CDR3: TGTGCCACCAGCAGAGATCACACCGGGACACAATTTAGCTACACCTTC.

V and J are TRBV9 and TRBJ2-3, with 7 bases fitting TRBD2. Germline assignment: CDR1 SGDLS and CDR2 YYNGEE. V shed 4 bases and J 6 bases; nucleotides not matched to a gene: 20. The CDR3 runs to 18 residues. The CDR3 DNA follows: TGTGCCAGCAGCCCAACCCGATGGGCTAGCGGATACGGCGATACGCAGTATTTT. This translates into CASSPTRWASGYGDTQYF.

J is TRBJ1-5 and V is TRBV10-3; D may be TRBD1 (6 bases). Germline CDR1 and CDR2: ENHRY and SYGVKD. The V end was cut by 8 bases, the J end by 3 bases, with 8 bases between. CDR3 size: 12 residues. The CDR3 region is CAISGDNQPQHF. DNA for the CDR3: TGTGCCATCTCAGGGGACAATCAGCCCCAGCATTTT.

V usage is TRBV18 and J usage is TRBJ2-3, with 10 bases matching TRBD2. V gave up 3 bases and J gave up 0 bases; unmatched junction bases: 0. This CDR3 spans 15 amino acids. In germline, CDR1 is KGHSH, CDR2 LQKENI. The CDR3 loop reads CASSPTSGSTDTQYF. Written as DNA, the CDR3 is TGTGCCAGCTCACCGACTAGCGGGAGCACAGATACGCAGTATTTT.

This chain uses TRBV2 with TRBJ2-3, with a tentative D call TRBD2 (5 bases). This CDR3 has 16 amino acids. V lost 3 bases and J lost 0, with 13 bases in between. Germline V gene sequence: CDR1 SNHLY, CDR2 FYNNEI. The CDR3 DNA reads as TGTGCCAGCAGTGACGGGGTGGGAAGAAGCACAGATACGCAGTATTTT. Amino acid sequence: CASSDGVGRSTDTQYF.

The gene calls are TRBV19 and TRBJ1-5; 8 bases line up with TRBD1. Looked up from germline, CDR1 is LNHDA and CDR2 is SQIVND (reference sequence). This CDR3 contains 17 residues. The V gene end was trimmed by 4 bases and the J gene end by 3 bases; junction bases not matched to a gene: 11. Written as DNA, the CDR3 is TGTGCCAGTAGTACAGGACAGGGCGGAACCTACAATCAGCCCCAGCATTTT. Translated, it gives CASSTGQGGTYNQPQHF.

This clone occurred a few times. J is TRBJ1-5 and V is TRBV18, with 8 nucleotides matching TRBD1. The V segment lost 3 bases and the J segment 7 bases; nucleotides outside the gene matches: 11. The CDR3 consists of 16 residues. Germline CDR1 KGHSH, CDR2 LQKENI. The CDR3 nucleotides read TGTGCCAGCTCACCCAACCCCACAGGGGGGAGACAGCCCCAGCATTTT. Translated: CASSPNPTGGRQPQHF.

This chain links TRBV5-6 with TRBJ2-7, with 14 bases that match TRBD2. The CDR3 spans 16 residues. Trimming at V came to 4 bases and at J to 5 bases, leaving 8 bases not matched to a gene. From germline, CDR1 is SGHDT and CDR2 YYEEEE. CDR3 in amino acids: CASSRRLAGGVHEQYF. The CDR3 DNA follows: TGTGCCAGCAGCCGCAGACTAGCGGGAGGGGTTCACGAGCAGTACTTC.

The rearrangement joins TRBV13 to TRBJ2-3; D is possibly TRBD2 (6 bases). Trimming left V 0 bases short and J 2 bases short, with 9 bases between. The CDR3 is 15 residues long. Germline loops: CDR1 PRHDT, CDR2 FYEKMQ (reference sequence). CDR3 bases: TGTGCCAGCAGCTTAGGAGGGAGGATCACAGATACGCAGTATTTT. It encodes CASSLGGRITDTQYF.

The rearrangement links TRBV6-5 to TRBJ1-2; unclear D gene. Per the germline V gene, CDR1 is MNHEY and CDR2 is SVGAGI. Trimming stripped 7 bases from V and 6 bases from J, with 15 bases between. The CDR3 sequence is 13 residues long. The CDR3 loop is CASTRGPADGYTF. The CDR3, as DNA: TGTGCCAGCACCAGAGGTCCAGCGGATGGCTACACCTTC.

In DNA form, the CDR3 reads TGCAGCGTGATACGGGACTTCGCCTCCTACAATGAGCAGTTCTTC. Its translation: CSVIRDFASYNEQFF. The rearrangement uses TRBV29-1 and TRBJ2-1; D is perhaps TRBD2 (6 bases). The germline gives CDR1 SQVTM, CDR2 ANQGSEA. The V gene lost 6 bases and the J gene lost 0 bases, with 15 bases spanning the gap. The CDR3 spans 15 residues.

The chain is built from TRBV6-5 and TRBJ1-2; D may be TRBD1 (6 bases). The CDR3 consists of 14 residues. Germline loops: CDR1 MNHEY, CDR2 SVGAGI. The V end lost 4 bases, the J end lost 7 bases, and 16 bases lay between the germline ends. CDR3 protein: CASSSRQGRRGYTF. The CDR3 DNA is TGTGCCAGCAGTTCCCGCCAGGGGCGCCGTGGCTACACCTTC.